This TCR beta chain is drawn from a study of identifying expanded T cells in peripheral blood. Germline-derived CDR1 and CDR2 are SGHAT and FQDESV (reference sequence). V gave up 5 bases and J gave up 4 bases; unmatched junction bases: 13. This CDR3 contains 16 residues. Data came from immunoSEQ multiplex PCR; TCRdb stores just in-frame clones and leaves some out. The table has around 90,000 clones, approximately 90% seen once; the top ten hold over 3%. The sequencing input was blood. The clonotype originates from a person between 18 and 69 years old in good health. This rearrangement joins TRBV11-1 to TRBJ2-7; 8 bases match TRBD2. The CDR3 region is CASSPVAGGAGYEQYF. For the CDR3, the DNA is TGTGCCAGCAGCCCAGTGGCGGGGGGCGCGGGATACGAGCAGTACTTC.